Reported below is one T cell receptor beta chain. Its specificity is unknown. This sample is drawn from a study of T cells after yellow fever vaccination. Study details: It was SMART-Seq v4 Ultra Low Input that prepared the fractions with low cell numbers. The study's findings and limits: Overlap between CD4 and CD8 compartments was detected for a small share of clonotypes. Bulk-population clonotypes that are abundant could appear as contaminants in FACS-sorted repertoires.

The V end lost 0 bases, the J end lost 5 bases, and 12 bases lay between the germline ends. Germline CDR1 SGHDT, CDR2 YYEEEE. This CDR3 region has 15 residues. 5'RACE template switching added a universal primer site and UMIs to TCR cDNA. Using its own MiXCR run on the 5' RACE reads, TCRdb lists one record per CDR3 protein. The table lists 300,000 to 400,000 distinct CDR3 sequences, roughly 8.7% of them singletons. The clonotype originates from a man aged 18-30 years who received the YFV17D yellow fever vaccine. V is TRBV5-6 and J is TRBJ2-4, with D possibly matching TRBD2 (5 bases). This specimen consisted of PBMCs, obtained on the day of the first yellow fever vaccination. The CDR3 here is CASSLDGGYQNIQYF. The CDR3 nucleotides read TGTGCCAGCAGCTTGGACGGAGGATATCAAAACATTCAGTACTTC. The full variable domain, rest sourced from reference TRBV5-6 and TRBJ2-4, is DAGVTQSPTHLIKTRGQQVTLRCSPKSGHDTVSWYQQALGQGPQFIFQYYEEEERQRGNFPDRFSGHQFPNYSSELNVNALLLGDSALYLCASSLDGGYQNIQYFGAGTRLSVL.